This TCR beta chain was obtained from a study of T-cell reconstitution after alpha-beta-depleted transplantation in children. Overall study results and limits: Expanded graft clones numbering several hundred reportedly gave rise to alpha-beta T cells about two months after transplant. T-cell counts and diversity were attributed mostly to newly produced T cells one year after transplant.

Germline V gene data show CDR1 as SGHRS and CDR2 as YFSETQ. This CDR3 comprises 14 residues. V was cut by 3 bases and J by 4 bases, with 12 bases left in between. Concerning this clonotype itself: The antigen is not known.

For TCRbeta, the library was prepared with unique molecular identifiers. TCRdb used MiXCR to reprocess the PCR reads, holding one entry per CDR3 protein. The top ten hold approximately 33% of the sample, which has around 580,000 distinct CDR3 sequences, 25% to 30% seen once. Specimen: PBMCs, collected before TCRalphabeta/CD19-depleted stem cell transplant. The V and J genes are TRBV5-1 and TRBJ2-3; the D gene is possibly TRBD2 (6 bases). The clonotype was recovered from a boy younger than two with Wiskott-Aldrich syndrome, due to receive a stem cell transplant. The CDR3 reads CASSSGGLADTQYF. CDR3 coding DNA: TGCGCCAGCAGCTCTGGGGGGTTGGCAGATACGCAGTATTTT.